This T cell receptor beta chain was identified during a study of cytomegalovirus exposure and HLA in healthy donors (dated by TCRdb to 2015 to 2018). As for the study more broadly: In an earlier analysis of several hundred of the donors, 276 Gb of sequence data and 120 million or so unique TCR beta sequences from some 170 million T cells were reported. About 280 gigabases of sequencing data and around 80 million unique TCR sequences made up an early release that covered 640 HLA-typed donors. The genetic ancestry cluster associated with self-reported Caucasian donors included 65% to 90% of the approximately 430 genotyped donors. The study was designed to test whether signatures of past pathogen exposure could be identified by cataloging public T cell receptors. The study used immunosequencing to profile the T cell repertoires of about 670 subjects and linked those repertoires to cytomegalovirus serostatus. In addition to the first cohort of 666 subjects, a separate validation cohort of under 150 different subjects was used. To predict cytomegalovirus infection status, the study brought together high-throughput TCR immunosequencing, statistical association of individual TCRs with disease status, and machine learning. To study patterns of TCR occurrence, a later analysis re-analyzed previously published TCR beta repertoires from 666 donors and added high-resolution HLA genotyping. Rather than using new phenotypic data, the later analysis identified candidate immune exposures from TCR beta sequences and from how often those sequences occurred across donors. An earlier analysis of around 640 of the donors used high-throughput TCR beta sequencing to judge whether each TCR beta V gene segment behaved as functional or pseudogenic. Donor age, sex, ethnicity and CMV serostatus were collected together with the repertoire data. Genome-wide SNP genotypes for about 60% of the 666 donors were used in a later genetic analysis, which treated that subset as a discovery cohort. All discovery cohort repertoires had been generated using a single sequencing platform. HLA typing included class I and class II loci at four-digit resolution. Typing coverage differed by locus: A, B, C, DRB1 and DQB1 were typed in about 629-640 donors, DQA1 in roughly 510, DPA1 in 600 to 610, and DPB1 in just under 490. Five DR-DQ haplotypes were handled as single units for association and clustering, since linkage in the cohort was strong. Across 398 genotyped donors of the cohort, an average of roughly 200,000 unique TCR beta nucleotide sequences per donor were sequenced, and 15% to 20% of those sequences were non-productive.

In total, around 600 healthy bone marrow donors made up the cohort. Cohort members were all nominally healthy when sampled, although unrecorded immune exposures were likely present. The donor was CMV seronegative and was included in the group of hundreds of seronegative cohort members. Every donor gave a peripheral blood sample, and the peripheral blood mononuclear cells from that sample were used for TCR beta sequencing. The Qiagen DNeasy Blood Extraction Kit was used to extract genomic DNA from the blood cell samples. The CDR3 goes from the cysteine to the phenylalanine over 15 residues. Just CDR3 DNA is preserved here, 45 bases in frame from base 1. The germline V end is reduced by 4 bases and the J end by 4 bases; junction bases left unmatched: 10. The germline V gene specifies SGDLS as CDR1 and YYNGEE as CDR2. Libraries came from the immunoSEQ multiplex PCR assay. For the multiplex PCR, a mixture combining 60 forward primers for TCR Vbeta segments and 13 reverse primers for TCR Jbeta segments was used. A multiplex PCR assay on genomic DNA amplified the CDR3 region of rearranged TCR beta genes. The Illumina HiSeq System was used to sequence the amplified TCR beta libraries as 87-base-pair reads. The study's own analysis went as follows. A later analysis counted about 82 million unique TCR beta chains across the 640 or so repertoires, and approximately 11 million of these chains were shared by at least two donors. Raw reads were error-corrected and collapsed into unique sequences with a nearest-neighbor algorithm that merged closely related sequences to remove PCR and sequencing errors. Alignment of CDR3 sequences to IMGT reference sequences was used to assign V, D and J gene segments. Each retained sequence needed at least a six-nucleotide match to both a V gene segment and a J gene segment. Rearrangements were called productive when the CDR3 lacked stop codons and stayed in frame with V and J; all others were non-productive. CDR3 was defined according to IMGT convention as the region running from the second conserved V-encoded cysteine to the conserved J-encoded phenylalanine. The earlier analysis of some 540 of the donors excluded any sequence lacking an unambiguous match to a single V gene segment. An earlier analysis of a few hundred of the donors called V segments functional above 56.7% productive rearrangements and segregating when the between-donor standard deviation exceeded 5%. To diagnose cytomegalovirus status from the catalog of TCR beta chain sequences, a statistical classification framework was built. In a later analysis, TCR nucleotide sequences were compared against IMGT/GENE-DB human TR gene sequences so that V and J genes could be assigned. In a later analysis, CDR3 sequences and most-parsimonious VDJ recombination scenarios were assigned using the TCRdist pipeline. In a later analysis, each TCR beta chain was defined by its CDR3 amino acid sequence together with its V-gene family, and reads without a unique V-gene family were excluded. A later analysis removed 500 to 650 highly shared, low-generation-probability nucleotide sequences to deal with suspected cross-contamination and a sequencing artifact. A later analysis calculated a clonal expansion index for each public chain from normalized within-repertoire ranks of inferred template counts. A later analysis computed generation probabilities with a VDJ recombination model fitted to out-of-frame rearrangements, and checked the results against IGoR. A later analysis scored TCR-TCR, TCR-HLA and TCR-CMV co-occurrence with hypergeometric tests, applying a repertoire-size bias correction to TCR pairs. A later analysis estimated false discovery rates by permuting HLA or CMV assignments 20 times. In a later analysis, co-occurring TCRs were grouped using DBSCAN, and TCRdist sequence similarity was added for clustering within HLA-allele-positive subsets. Repertoires with fewer than 30,000 or more than 120,000 public chains, plus five repertoires with anomalous nucleotide sharing, were excluded from co-occurrence clustering. In TCRdb, the immuneACCESS table is reduced to in-frame sequences with V and J assigned. These tables do not hold every clone; where another copy was compared, an unresolved V gene accounts for under half, and the others remain unexplained. The V and J calls and the clone size are those of that table, but D and trimming were determined from the DNA. The sample table shows 100,000 to 140,000 clones, and approximately 80% are seen once. More than 4% of the sample is in the top ten clones.

Points on this clone: Which antigen it targets is not known. No much larger clonotype is one base removed from it; base qualities were not supplied.

Here is what the overall study found, with its caveats: Roughly uniform sequencing depth across donors was assumed in presence/absence analyses, although this assumption may not hold. The study listed over 150 TCR beta chains as associated with cytomegalovirus. According to a later genetic analysis, donors in an Asian-associated ancestry cluster had fewer N-insertions in productive TCRs than the roughly 670-donor mean. A further reported finding was that TCR beta sequences accurately predicted the HLA-A and HLA-B alleles for most subjects in the first cohort. Some IMGT-functional V segments, including TRBV6-2 and TRBV6-3, could not be distinguished by the 87-base-pair reads and were therefore excluded. A later analysis reported that several top co-occurrence clusters appeared linked to parvovirus B19, influenza, CMV and Epstein-Barr virus. A group of highly shared sequence variants was considered likely to be a technical artifact of the sequencing pipeline. Strong co-occurrence of HLA alleles, especially DR and DQ, made assigning TCR associations to individual alleles difficult. An association between a missense DCLRE1C variant and V-gene and J-gene trimming of TCR beta chains was found in a later genetic analysis and replicated in an independent cohort. Correlated functional status among segregating V segments might reflect linkage disequilibrium, but an unknown experimental factor could not be ruled out. A later analysis found that TCR association rates varied across HLA loci, with DRB1 alleles showing the most associated TCRs and HLA-C alleles the fewest. Three of the identified cytomegalovirus-associated TCR beta chains were confirmed in vitro to be specific for cytomegalovirus antigens. A later analysis found that most CMV-associated TCR beta chains appeared HLA-restricted, with HLA associations seemingly driven largely by CMV exposure. The earlier analysis of about 600 of the donors excluded seventeen rarely observed V segments, including chromosome 9 orphons, because counts were too low. Only TCR beta chains were sequenced in this cohort, and the absence of alpha or paired-chain data limited detectable features. The classifier was reported to diagnose cytomegalovirus status with high specificity and sensitivity in both the original and validation cohorts. The authors suggested that the approach could potentially be generalized to other disease states and immunological phenotypes. In an earlier analysis of fewer than 750 of the donors, most TCR beta V segments were observed in productive rearrangements about 87% or about 30% of the time, broadly matching IMGT annotations. Because HLA typing was missing for some donors at each locus, association tests included only the typed subset. Immune exposure information for the cohort was limited to CMV serostatus. A later analysis found that HLA-associated TCR beta chains were more clonally expanded and had lower generation probabilities than equally common non-associated chains. At a false discovery rate of 0.05, a later analysis linked some 18,000 TCR beta sequences to specific HLA alleles. Most TCR sequences were seen in very few donors, while some public TCRs were found in many individuals.

The TCR originated in a male donor in good health and CMV-seronegative. Input material: PBMCs. The V gene is TRBV9 and the J gene is TRBJ1-1; TRBD1 lines up with 7 middle nucleotides. The DNA sequence reads TGTGCCAGCAGCCCCCAGACAGGGTTGGGCACTGAAGCTTTCTTT. Its translation is CASSPQTGLGTEAFF. With the rest looked up from the reference TRBV9 and TRBJ1-1 genes rather than sequenced, the full variable domain is DSGVTQTPKHLITATGQRVTLRCSPRSGDLSVYWYQQSLDQGLQFLIQYYNGEERAKGNILERFSAQQFPDLHSELNLSSLELGDSALYFCASSPQTGLGTEAFFGQGTRLTVV.